A single sample is the source of the 19 T cell receptor beta chains below, sequenced in a study of blood T cell repertoires in COVID-19 (dated by TCRdb to about 2020). The method behind the library was the immunoSEQ multiplex PCR assay. TCRdb obtained this table from immuneACCESS and retained in-frame rearrangements with V and J assigned. These tables miss some clones; where compared with another copy, unresolved V genes account for less than half of the shortfall, and the remainder is unexplained. Within this sample are about 64,000 clones, with approximately 86% of them counted one time only. About 1.2% of the sample goes to the ten largest clones. The sequenced material came from peripheral blood. The receptor set was obtained from a man aged 35-49 years with acute or convalescent COVID-19.

The rearrangement links TRBV10-2 to TRBJ1-4; the D is unclear. This CDR3 region has 14 residues. Trimming shortened V by 10 bases and J by 0 bases, and 12 bases separated the two germline ends. From germline, CDR1 is WSHSY and CDR2 SAAADI. The CDR3: CATSVSATNEKLFF. CDR3 nucleotide sequence: TGCGCCACCTCCGTGAGCGCAACTAATGAAAAACTGTTTTTT.

The rearrangement uses TRBV4-1 and TRBJ1-6; D is unresolved. Trimming took 4 bases from V and 0 from J, leaving 16 bases between them. The CDR3 is 18 residues long. CDR1 is MGHRA and CDR2 is YSYEKL in the germline V gene. The DNA for the CDR3 is TGCGCCAGCAGCCTGCTGAACCTGACACCCTCCTATAATTCACCCCTCCACTTT. Protein product: CASSLLNLTPSYNSPLHF.

This chain connects TRBV2 to TRBJ1-5, with 7 nucleotides matching TRBD1. CDR1 and CDR2 (germline): SNHLY, FYNNEI. V gave up 8 bases and J gave up 4 bases; unmatched junction bases: 8. The CDR3 extends over 14 amino acids. The CDR3 nucleotides read TGTGCCAGCTCGGGGACAGCGAGGAATCAGCCCCAGCATTTT. Its translation is CASSGTARNQPQHF.

The chain joins TRBV7-3 to TRBJ1-1, with TRBD1 identical over 7 bases. From germline, CDR1 is SGHTA and CDR2 FQGTGA. This CDR3 region has 17 residues. V shed 5 bases, J shed 0 bases, and the junction held 12 bases outside the gene matches. CDR3: CASSTGAEGPMNTEAFF. CDR3 bases: TGTGCCAGCAGCACAGGGGCGGAGGGTCCAATGAACACTGAAGCTTTCTTT.

V and J are TRBV3-1 (or the pseudogene TRBV3-2) and TRBJ1-5; the D gene is possibly TRBD1 (5 bases). The germline V gene encodes CDR1 LGHDT and CDR2 YNNKEL (reference sequence). The CDR3 length is 13 residues. The germline V and J ends were trimmed by 0 bases and 5 bases, with 5 bases remaining between them. In nucleotides, the CDR3 is TGTGCCAGCAGCCAAGACAGGGATCAGCCCCAGCATTTT. Its translation is CASSQDRDQPQHF.

The chain has TRBV10-3 and TRBJ1-6; 9 bases are shared with TRBD1. The germline CDR1 and CDR2 sequences are ENHRY and SYGVKD. This CDR3 has 14 residues. With V trimmed by 8 bases and J by 7 bases, 6 bases remained unmatched. The CDR3 DNA reads TGTGCCATCCAGAGTGGGACAGGGAATTCACCCCTCCACTTT. Translated: CAIQSGTGNSPLHF.

The chain joins TRBV21-1 to TRBJ1-5; the D call TRBD1 from the table was never checked on the DNA. TRBV21-1 has pseudogene status. The CDR3 loop spans 16 amino acids. CDR3 sequence (DNA): TGTGCCACCGGGACAAGTTTTATCTTCGGCAATCAGCCCCAGCATTTT. Translating it yields CATGTSFIFGNQPQHF.

This clone was observed once. This sequence joins TRBV5-1 and TRBJ1-6; D ambiguous. V shed 0 bases and J shed 8 bases, with 12 bases lying between them. This CDR3 contains 15 residues. Germline CDR1 reads SGHRS; CDR2 reads YFSETQ. CDR3: CASSLGPGSDSPLHF. The CDR3 coding sequence is TGCGCCAGCAGCTTGGGTCCGGGTAGCGATTCACCCCTCCACTTT.

V gene TRBV3-1 (or the pseudogene TRBV3-2) combines with J gene TRBJ1-4, with 7 bases matching TRBD1. CDR1 and CDR2 from the germline V gene are LGHDT and YNNKEL (reference sequence). J gave up 8 bases and V 4 bases, and 10 bases lay outside the gene matches. The CDR3 spans 15 residues. The CDR3: CASSPGQSWQEKLFF. In DNA form, the CDR3 reads TGTGCCAGCAGCCCGGGACAGTCTTGGCAAGAAAAACTGTTTTTT.

This clone was seen a single time. This sequence joins TRBV7-2 and TRBJ2-7; TRBD1 matches at 7 bases. After removal of 4 bases from V and 5 bases from J, the junction contained 8 bases not matched to a gene. The CDR3 loop spans 14 amino acids. Looked up from germline, CDR1 is SGHTA and CDR2 is FQGNSA. This chain's CDR3 is CASSSRQGMNEQYF. The CDR3 bases are TGTGCCAGCAGCTCGAGACAGGGTATGAACGAGCAGTACTTC.

This chain connects TRBV7-6 to TRBJ2-4, with D tentatively TRBD1 (5 bases). Trimming took 5 bases from V and 0 from J, leaving 17 bases between them. The CDR3 totals 17 residues. Germline CDR1 and CDR2: SGHVS and FNYEAQ. The CDR3, as DNA: TGTGCCAGCAGCCCTTTGGTTGGGGCGAAAGCCAAAAACATTCAGTACTTC. It specifies CASSPLVGAKAKNIQYF.

The J gene is TRBJ2-1, the V gene TRBV19, with TRBD1 identical over 7 bases. Germline assignment: CDR1 LNHDA and CDR2 SQIVND (reference sequence). V lost 8 bases and J lost 6; bases outside the gene matches: 1. This CDR3 has 11 amino acids. CDR3 coding DNA: TGTGCCAGTCACAGGGGCAATGAGCAGTTCTTC. Encoded protein: CASHRGNEQFF.

This chain links TRBV9 with TRBJ2-5; 11 bases fit TRBD2. J gave up 2 bases and V 3 bases, and 3 bases lay outside the gene matches. CDR3 size: 15 residues. Germline CDR1 reads SGDLS; CDR2 reads YYNGEE. CDR3 amino acids: CASSARLAGQETQYF. For the CDR3, the DNA is TGTGCCAGCAGCGCCAGACTAGCGGGGCAAGAGACCCAGTACTTC.

The chain couples TRBV12-3 or TRBV12-4 to TRBJ1-4; 7 bases line up with TRBD1. CDR3 length equals 13 residues. Trimming at V came to 3 bases and at J to 12 bases, leaving 7 bases not matched to a gene. The CDR3: CASSLGIQGELFF. CDR3 DNA: TGTGCCAGCAGTTTGGGTATCCAGGGGGAACTGTTTTTT.

This chain connects TRBV5-4 to TRBJ2-1; possible D gene TRBD2, 7 bases. The CDR3 extends over 16 amino acids. The germline gives CDR1 SGHNT, CDR2 YYREEE (reference sequence). V was trimmed by 4 bases and J by 8 bases, leaving 22 bases between them. CDR3 sequence: CASSMGAGGVVHEQFF. In nucleotides, the CDR3 is TGTGCCAGCAGCATGGGGGCTGGGGGGGTTGTGCATGAGCAGTTCTTC.

The chain employs TRBV5-6 and TRBJ1-1; D ambiguous. Trimming took off 0 bases at V and 13 bases at J, with 16 bases between the two ends. Germline V gives CDR1 SGHDT, CDR2 YYEEEE. This CDR3 spans 13 amino acids. CDR3: CASSLGIGPRGFF. The DNA of the CDR3 is TGTGCCAGCAGCTTGGGGATAGGCCCACGGGGTTTCTTT.

This clone occurred once. The J gene is TRBJ1-1, the V gene TRBV10-3; D is unclear. This CDR3 has 13 residues. The V end was cut by 6 bases, the J end by 5 bases, with 13 bases between. CDR1 is ENHRY, CDR2 SYGVKD, per germline. The CDR3 protein is CAIRDFRSTEAFF. The CDR3 nucleotides read TGTGCCATCAGGGATTTCAGGTCAACTGAAGCTTTCTTT.

The CDR3: CACINPRYYGYTF. The CDR3 region has the DNA TGTGCCTGCATTAACCCTAGATACTATGGCTACACCTTC. V gene TRBV30 combines with J gene TRBJ1-2; D not certain. The length of the CDR3 is 13 residues. The V end was cut by 6 bases, the J end by 3 bases, with 14 bases between. Germline CDR1 GTSNPN, CDR2 SVGIG (reference sequence).

V and J are TRBV2 and TRBJ1-5, with 8 bases fitting TRBD1. The CDR3 extends over 13 amino acids. Germline CDR1 reads SNHLY; CDR2 reads FYNNEI. The V segment lost 8 bases and the J segment 7 bases; nucleotides outside the gene matches: 7. DNA of the CDR3: TGTGCCAGCGGGGACAGGTCCTACCAGCCCCAGCATTTT. This encodes CASGDRSYQPQHF.